Listed here are 26 T cell receptor beta chains from one sample, sequenced in a study of T cell responses to AZD1222 COVID-19 vaccine. Sequencing used immunoSEQ multiplex PCR; TCRdb keeps in-frame clones, though not all of them. The sample includes about 53,000 clones, 70% to 85% of them seen just once. The sample was peripheral blood, taken on day 0 of AZD1222 vaccination. Receptors were obtained from an adult in good health.

The chain links TRBV5-1 to TRBJ2-5; the D is unclear. Trimming cost V 1 base and J 3 bases, with 16 bases left between them. Germline CDR1 reads SGHRS; CDR2 reads YFSETQ. The CDR3 loop spans 16 amino acids. The CDR3 reads CASSLTVTPTEETQYF. The CDR3 bases are TGCGCCAGCAGCTTGACTGTGACACCTACGGAAGAGACCCAGTACTTC.

J is TRBJ2-1 and V is TRBV27; 7 bases fit TRBD2. CDR1 and CDR2 (germline): MNHEY, SMNVEV (reference sequence). V shed 6 bases, J shed 3 bases, and the junction held 11 bases outside the gene matches. The CDR3 spans 16 residues. The CDR3 DNA is TGTGCCAGCAGCACCCCTGCTAGCGGATACTACAATGAGCAGTTCTTC. Its protein product is CASSTPASGYYNEQFF.

The rearrangement links TRBV7-8 to TRBJ2-4; TRBD2 is a possible D gene (5 bases). V lost 2 bases to trimming and J lost 8 bases, with 7 bases between them. The germline gives CDR1 SGHVS, CDR2 FQNEAQ. The CDR3 has 12 residues. The CDR3 region is CASSLMRDIQYF. DNA for the CDR3: TGTGCCAGCAGCTTAATGCGGGACATTCAGTACTTC.

The chain carries TRBV30 and TRBJ1-1; tentatively, D is TRBD1 (5 bases). Germline V gene sequence: CDR1 GTSNPN, CDR2 SVGIG (reference sequence). Trimming cost V 5 bases and J 3 bases, with 16 bases left between them. CDR3 size: 14 residues. The CDR3: CAWGPRGWDTEAFF. The CDR3 bases are TGTGCCTGGGGCCCCCGGGGCTGGGACACTGAAGCTTTCTTT.

The chain recombines TRBV2 with TRBJ2-7; 12 nucleotides align to TRBD2. V lost 6 bases and J lost 3; bases outside the gene matches: 6. The CDR3 totals 15 residues. From germline, CDR1 is SNHLY and CDR2 FYNNEI. CDR3 region: CASRTSGSPGYEQYF. CDR3 in DNA: TGTGCCAGCAGGACTAGCGGGAGCCCCGGCTACGAGCAGTACTTC.

In this sample, this clone turned up once. The V call is TRBV7-6, the J call TRBJ2-7; 12 nucleotides agree with TRBD2. Trimming cost V 1 base and J 5 bases; bases outside gene matches: 6. This CDR3 has 16 residues. Germline V gene sequence: CDR1 SGHVS, CDR2 FNYEAQ. CDR3 loop: CASSLVLAGGPHEQYF. CDR3 nucleotide sequence: TGTGCCAGCAGCTTAGTTCTAGCGGGAGGGCCACACGAGCAGTACTTC.

This rearrangement joins TRBV6-5 to TRBJ1-1; D is unclear. CDR3 length equals 15 residues. Germline assignment: CDR1 MNHEY and CDR2 SVGAGI. V was shortened by 0 bases and J by 1 base, with 9 bases between the two germline ends. DNA for the CDR3: TGTGCCAGCAGTTACTCGCGCCGGCAGAACACTGAAGCTTTCTTT. This codes for CASSYSRRQNTEAFF.

The chain links TRBV21-1 to TRBJ1-6; the table calls TRBD1, which could not be checked here. TRBV21-1 is deemed a pseudogene. The CDR3 is made up of 17 amino acids. CDR3 loop: CASSPRGGSVYNSPLHF. The CDR3 bases are TGTGCCAGCAGCCCCAGAGGGGGCTCCGTCTATAATTCACCCCTCCACTTT.

This clone was seen only a few times. The J gene is TRBJ1-3, the V gene TRBV4-3, with 7 bases identical to TRBD1. Trimming cost V 1 base and J 2 bases; bases outside gene matches: 8. From germline, CDR1 is LGHNA and CDR2 YSLEER. This CDR3 is built from 17 residues. The chain's CDR3 is CASSQVAGGMTGNTIYF. CDR3 sequence (DNA): TGCGCCAGCAGCCAAGTCGCAGGGGGTATGACTGGAAACACCATATATTTT.

CDR3 sequence reads: CAISGGGDFRAFF. CDR3 coding DNA: TGTGCCATCAGTGGAGGTGGGGATTTCCGAGCTTTCTTT. J is TRBJ1-1 and V is TRBV10-3; D remains unclear. This CDR3 is built from 13 residues. Germline CDR1 and CDR2: ENHRY and SYGVKD. V lost 4 bases to trimming and J lost 10 bases, with 16 bases between them.

V is TRBV19 and J is TRBJ2-2; D call uncertain. V was shortened by 5 bases and J by 3 bases, with 7 bases between the two germline ends. The CDR3 length is 13 residues. Looked up from germline, CDR1 is LNHDA and CDR2 is SQIVND (reference sequence). CDR3 loop: CASSLQDTGELFF. CDR3 nucleotide sequence: TGTGCCAGTAGTCTCCAGGACACCGGGGAGCTGTTTTTT.

The CDR3 nucleotides are TGTGCCAGCAGCCCTACCAGGGCAGGGATGAACACTGAAGCTTTCTTT. It translates to CASSPTRAGMNTEAFF. The chain links TRBV3-1 (or the pseudogene TRBV3-2) to TRBJ1-1; the D gene is possibly TRBD1 (5 bases). The CDR3 has 16 amino acids. With 4 bases removed from V and 0 bases from J, the gap between germline ends came to 15 bases. Germline V lookup: CDR1 LGHDT, CDR2 YNNKEL (reference sequence).

The J gene is TRBJ2-1, the V gene TRBV28; D is ambiguous. CDR1 is MDHEN, CDR2 SYDVKM, per germline. Between the trimmed V and J ends, which lost 5 bases and 2 bases, there was a span of 4 bases. The CDR3 has 12 residues. The CDR3 here is CASSPTYNEQFF. DNA for the CDR3: TGTGCCAGCAGTCCAACCTACAATGAGCAGTTCTTC.

The chain joins TRBV27 to TRBJ1-5; D is unresolved. The CDR3 is 13 amino acids. V lost 4 bases to trimming and J lost 7 bases, with 11 bases between them. The germline CDR1 and CDR2 sequences are MNHEY and SMNVEV (reference sequence). The CDR3 nucleotides are TGTGCCAGCAGTTGGGCCCCCGGGCAGCCCCAGCATTTT. Amino acids: CASSWAPGQPQHF.

The chain combines TRBV19 with TRBJ2-5; a possible D gene is TRBD2 (6 bases). Trimming shortened V by 3 bases and J by 7 bases, and 12 bases separated the two germline ends. Germline-derived CDR1 and CDR2 are LNHDA and SQIVND (reference sequence). This CDR3 comprises 13 residues. In DNA form, the CDR3 reads TGTGCCAGTAGTATTGGCCTGGGGGGGACCCAGTACTTC. Its translation is CASSIGLGGTQYF.

In regard to this clone: Germline is not matched at one junction end, which may reflect a read error. The chain uses TRBV28 and TRBJ1-2, with D possibly being TRBD1 (6 bases). CDR1 MDHEN and CDR2 SYDVKM come from the germline V gene. This CDR3 has 11 residues. CDR3 loop: CASRKLRDTHF. CDR3 in DNA: TGTGCCAGCAGGAAGCTCCGGGACACCCACTTC.

The gene calls are TRBV2 and TRBJ1-5; 7 bases line up with TRBD1. Trimming removed 6 bases from V and 5 bases from J; junction bases left unmatched: 16. The germline V gene encodes CDR1 SNHLY and CDR2 FYNNEI. The CDR3 runs 17 residues. CDR3 amino acids: CASREPTGTALDQPQHF. For the CDR3, the DNA is TGTGCCAGCAGGGAACCAACAGGGACAGCCCTTGATCAGCCCCAGCATTTT.

In its sample, this clone was seen once. This chain uses TRBV30 with TRBJ2-1, with TRBD2 matching over 8 bases. CDR3 length equals 15 residues. The germline V gene encodes CDR1 GTSNPN and CDR2 SVGIG (reference sequence). Losses at the gene ends were 1 base for V and 9 bases for J; bases not matched to a gene: 11. The CDR3 protein is CAWSDIAGGRGEQFF. For the CDR3, the DNA is TGTGCCTGGAGTGATATTGCGGGAGGCCGCGGTGAGCAGTTCTTC.

The genes are TRBV7-8 and TRBJ1-2; D remains unclear. The CDR3 totals 15 residues. Trimming stripped 4 bases from V and 0 bases from J, with 12 bases between. The germline CDR1 and CDR2 sequences are SGHVS and FQNEAQ. The CDR3 DNA reads as TGTGCCAGCAGCTACGGACGGATCACTAACTATGGCTACACCTTC. Its protein product is CASSYGRITNYGYTF.

The chain carries TRBV9 and TRBJ2-2, with a weak D call TRBD2 (6 bases). Germline V lookup: CDR1 SGDLS, CDR2 YYNGEE. V was pared by 4 bases and J by 2 bases, with 12 bases between. The CDR3 is made up of 15 amino acids. The DNA of the CDR3 is TGTGCCAGCAGCATGTTAGCGGAAAACACCGGGGAGCTGTTTTTT. Translation: CASSMLAENTGELFF. The variable domain in full, completed from reference TRBV9 and TRBJ2-2, reads DSGVTQTPKHLITATGQRVTLRCSPRSGDLSVYWYQQSLDQGLQFLIQYYNGEERAKGNILERFSAQQFPDLHSELNLSSLELGDSALYFCASSMLAENTGELFFGEGSRLTVL.

The V gene is TRBV5-1, the J gene TRBJ2-2; TRBD2 agrees at 12 bases. The CDR3 is made up of 16 amino acids. Germline V gives CDR1 SGHRS, CDR2 YFSETQ. The J segment lost 5 bases and the V segment lost 2 bases, leaving 4 bases of the junction unmatched. In nucleotides, the CDR3 is TGCGCCAGCAGCTTTCTAGCGGGAGGGTGGACCGGGGAGCTGTTTTTT. This encodes CASSFLAGGWTGELFF.

V and J are TRBV5-4 and TRBJ2-5, with D unresolved. Looked up from germline, CDR1 is SGHNT and CDR2 is YYREEE (reference sequence). Trimming removed 4 bases from V and 5 bases from J, with 15 bases in between. CDR3 length: 14 amino acids. This CDR3 is CASSLADRWETQYF. Here the CDR3 DNA reads TGTGCCAGCAGCCTGGCGGATAGATGGGAGACCCAGTACTTC. The full variable domain, with the rest looked up from reference TRBV5-4 and TRBJ2-5, is ETGVTQSPTHLIKTRGQQVTLRCSSQSGHNTVSWYQQALGQGPQFIFQYYREEENGRGNFPPRFSGLQFPNYSSELNVNALELDDSALYLCASSLADRWETQYFGPGTRLLVL.

This clone was counted only a few times. The chain combines TRBV3-1 (or the pseudogene TRBV3-2) with TRBJ2-1; D is unresolved. CDR1 is LGHDT, CDR2 YNNKEL, per germline (reference sequence). V was trimmed by 0 bases and J by 4 bases, leaving 10 bases between them. This CDR3 region has 15 residues. The CDR3 bases are TGTGCCAGCAGCCAAGATGTTGGGGTTTACAATGAGCAGTTCTTC. It yields the protein CASSQDVGVYNEQFF.

The gene calls are TRBV14 and TRBJ2-1, with D uncertain. V lost 1 base to trimming and J lost 8 bases, with 15 bases between them. There are 15 residues in the CDR3. Germline V gene lookup returns CDR1 SGHDN and CDR2 FVKESK. Here the CDR3 DNA reads TGTGCCAGCAGCCAAGTCCAAGATTCACTGGATGAGCAGTTCTTC. This codes for CASSQVQDSLDEQFF.

V usage is TRBV6-5 and J usage is TRBJ1-1; tentative D call: TRBD1 (6 bases). V lost 7 bases and J lost 1, with 10 bases in between. CDR3 size: 13 residues. Per the germline V gene, CDR1 is MNHEY and CDR2 is SVGAGI. The CDR3 is CASIPGQNTEAFF. DNA of the CDR3: TGTGCCAGCATTCCGGGACAGAACACTGAAGCTTTCTTT.

The V call is TRBV6-2 or TRBV6-3, the J call TRBJ1-2; D not certain. V lost 3 bases, J lost 6 bases, and 8 bases lay in between. Germline V lookup: CDR1 MNHEY, CDR2 SVGEGT. The CDR3 contains 12 residues. This CDR3 is CASSYNGHGYTF. The CDR3 nucleotides read TGTGCCAGCAGTTATAACGGGCATGGCTACACCTTC.